This T cell receptor beta chain comes out of a study of blood T cell repertoires in COVID-19. Original processing notes: Nucleated cell counts were estimated from reference gene primer amplification. Clones were sequenced by immunoSEQ multiplex PCR, and TCRdb holds only the in-frame ones, with some missing. The DNA gave D and trimming, while V, J and clone size come from that table. The sample holds 230,000 or so clones, roughly nine tenths seen once. The CDR3 has 14 residues. Per germline, CDR1 WSHSY and CDR2 SAAADI. V lost 5 bases and J lost 6, with 13 bases in between. The sequenced sample consisted of peripheral blood. The sequence was obtained from a woman aged 40 to 50 who had recovered from COVID-19. This chain links TRBV10-2 with TRBJ2-2; tentatively, D is TRBD1 (5 bases). CDR3 DNA sequence: TGCGCCAGCAGTAGGGAAACAGGATCCGGGGAGCTGTTTTTT. It yields the protein CASSRETGSGELFF.